This record concerns one TCR beta chain sequence. This PCR relied on a set of 60 Vbeta primers and 13 Jbeta primers. Repertoires were generated with immunoSEQ multiplex PCR, while TCRdb's copy carries only in-frame clones and drops some. This sample yields over 70,000 clones, of which roughly 63% are seen a single time; around a fifth belongs to the top ten. The data were obtained in a study of cytomegalovirus exposure and HLA in healthy donors. Germline-derived CDR1 and CDR2 are SGHNT and YENEEA. The length of the CDR3 is 14 residues. J lost 6 bases, V lost 4 bases, and 4 bases had no gene match. The specimen was PBMCs. The chain is built from TRBV11-3 and TRBJ2-2, with 8 bases lining up with TRBD1. This clonotype was sampled from a woman in her fifties or sixties in good health and CMV-seropositive. CDR3 sequence (DNA): TGTGCCAGCAGCTACGACAGGGGATCCGGGGAGCTGTTTTTT. This gives the protein CASSYDRGSGELFF.